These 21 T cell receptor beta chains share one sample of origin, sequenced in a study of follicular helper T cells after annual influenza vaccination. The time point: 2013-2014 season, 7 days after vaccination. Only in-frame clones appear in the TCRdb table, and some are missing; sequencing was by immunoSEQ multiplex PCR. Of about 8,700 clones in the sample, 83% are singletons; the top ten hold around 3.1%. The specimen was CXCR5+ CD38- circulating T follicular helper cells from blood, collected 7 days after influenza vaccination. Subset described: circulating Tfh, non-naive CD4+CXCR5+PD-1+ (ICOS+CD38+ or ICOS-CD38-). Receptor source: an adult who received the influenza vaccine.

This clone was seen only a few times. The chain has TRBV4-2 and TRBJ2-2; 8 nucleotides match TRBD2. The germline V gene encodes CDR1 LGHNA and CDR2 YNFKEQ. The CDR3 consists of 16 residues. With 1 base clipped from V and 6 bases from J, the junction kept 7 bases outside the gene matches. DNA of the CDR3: TGTGCCAGCAGCCAAGCGGCGGGAGGCGTCGCCGGGGAGCTGTTTTTT. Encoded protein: CASSQAAGGVAGELFF.

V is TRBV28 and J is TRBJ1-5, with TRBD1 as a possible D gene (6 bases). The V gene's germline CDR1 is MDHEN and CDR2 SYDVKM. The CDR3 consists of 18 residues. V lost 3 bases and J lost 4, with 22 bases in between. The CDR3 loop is CASSFFGRGGAGNQPQHF. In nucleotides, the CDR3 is TGTGCCAGCAGTTTTTTTGGACGCGGGGGCGCGGGGAATCAGCCCCAGCATTTT.

The CDR3 DNA is TGTGCCAGCAGCTCGACTAGCGGGAGTTCGGAGACCCAGTACTTC. Its translation is CASSSTSGSSETQYF. V usage is TRBV7-9 and J usage is TRBJ2-5; 12 positions match TRBD2. CDR3 length equals 15 residues. Losses at the gene ends were 4 bases for V and 5 bases for J; bases not matched to a gene: 5. The germline CDR1 and CDR2 sequences are SEHNR and FQNEAQ (reference sequence).

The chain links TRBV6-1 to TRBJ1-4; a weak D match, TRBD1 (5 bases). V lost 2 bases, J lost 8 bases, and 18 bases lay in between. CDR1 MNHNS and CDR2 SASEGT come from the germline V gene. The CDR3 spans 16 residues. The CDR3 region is CASSERVAGQMEKLFF. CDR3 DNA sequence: TGTGCCAGCAGTGAACGTGTGGCAGGACAAATGGAAAAACTGTTTTTT.

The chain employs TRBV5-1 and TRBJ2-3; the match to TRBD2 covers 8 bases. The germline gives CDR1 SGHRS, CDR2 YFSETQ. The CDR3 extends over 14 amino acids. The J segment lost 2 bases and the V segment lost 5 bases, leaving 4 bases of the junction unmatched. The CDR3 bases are TGCGCCAGCAGTTCGGGAGGGCTCACAGATACGCAGTATTTT. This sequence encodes CASSSGGLTDTQYF.

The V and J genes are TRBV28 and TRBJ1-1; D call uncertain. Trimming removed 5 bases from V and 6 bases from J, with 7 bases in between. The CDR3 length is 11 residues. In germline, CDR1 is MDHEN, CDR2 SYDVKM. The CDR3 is CASSSYSEAFF. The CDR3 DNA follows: TGTGCCAGCAGTAGCTACTCTGAAGCTTTCTTT.

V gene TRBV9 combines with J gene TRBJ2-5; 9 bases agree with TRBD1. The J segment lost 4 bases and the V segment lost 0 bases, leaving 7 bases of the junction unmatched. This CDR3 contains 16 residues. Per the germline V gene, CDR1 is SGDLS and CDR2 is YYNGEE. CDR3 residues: CASSVASQGARETQYF. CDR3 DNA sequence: TGTGCCAGCAGCGTAGCCTCACAGGGGGCACGAGAGACCCAGTACTTC.

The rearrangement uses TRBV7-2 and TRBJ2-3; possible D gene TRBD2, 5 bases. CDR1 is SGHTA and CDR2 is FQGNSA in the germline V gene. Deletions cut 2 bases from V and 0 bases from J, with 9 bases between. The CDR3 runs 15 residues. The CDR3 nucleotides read TGTGCCAGCAGCTTACAGCGGACTAGCACAGATACGCAGTATTTT. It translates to CASSLQRTSTDTQYF.

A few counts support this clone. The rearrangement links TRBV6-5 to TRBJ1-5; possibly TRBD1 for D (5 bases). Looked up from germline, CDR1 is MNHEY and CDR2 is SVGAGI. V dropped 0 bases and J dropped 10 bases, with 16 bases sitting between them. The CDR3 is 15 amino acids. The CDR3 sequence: CASSYSNDGGVPQHF. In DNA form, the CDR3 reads TGTGCCAGCAGTTACTCTAACGACGGGGGGGTTCCCCAGCATTTT.

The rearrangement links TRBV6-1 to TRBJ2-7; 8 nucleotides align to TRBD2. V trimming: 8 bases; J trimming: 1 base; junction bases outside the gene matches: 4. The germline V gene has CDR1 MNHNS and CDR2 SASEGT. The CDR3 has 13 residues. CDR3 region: CASRGGNSYEQYF. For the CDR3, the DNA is TGTGCCAGCCGGGGGGGGAATTCCTACGAGCAGTACTTC.

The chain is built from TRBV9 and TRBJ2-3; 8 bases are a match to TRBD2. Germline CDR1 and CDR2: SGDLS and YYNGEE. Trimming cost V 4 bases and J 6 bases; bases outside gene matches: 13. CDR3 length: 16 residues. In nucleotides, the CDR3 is TGTGCCAGCAGCTCAAGATCGGGGGGGCCAGGTGATACGCAGTATTTT. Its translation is CASSSRSGGPGDTQYF.

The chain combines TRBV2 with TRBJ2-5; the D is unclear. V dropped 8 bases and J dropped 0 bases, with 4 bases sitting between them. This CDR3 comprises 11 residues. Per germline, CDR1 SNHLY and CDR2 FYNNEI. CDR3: CASLYQETQYF. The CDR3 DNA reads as TGTGCCAGCTTGTACCAAGAGACCCAGTACTTC.

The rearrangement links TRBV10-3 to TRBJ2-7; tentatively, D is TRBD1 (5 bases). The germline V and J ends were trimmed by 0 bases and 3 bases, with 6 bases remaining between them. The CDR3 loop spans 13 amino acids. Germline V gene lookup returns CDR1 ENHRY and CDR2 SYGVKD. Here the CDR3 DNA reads TGTGCCATCAGTGAGTCGACAGACTACGAGCAGTACTTC. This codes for CAISESTDYEQYF.

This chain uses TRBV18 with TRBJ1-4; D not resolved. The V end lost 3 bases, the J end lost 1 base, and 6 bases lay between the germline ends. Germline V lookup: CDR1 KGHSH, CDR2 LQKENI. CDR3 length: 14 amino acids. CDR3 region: CASSPGRTNEKLFF. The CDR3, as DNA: TGTGCCAGCTCACCGGGCAGAACTAATGAAAAACTGTTTTTT.

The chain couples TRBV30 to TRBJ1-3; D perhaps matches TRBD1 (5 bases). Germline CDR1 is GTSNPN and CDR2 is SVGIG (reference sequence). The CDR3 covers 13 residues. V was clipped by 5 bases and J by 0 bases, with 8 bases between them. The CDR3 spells CAWSGTSGNTIYF. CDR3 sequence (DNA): TGTGCCTGGTCAGGGACCTCTGGAAACACCATATATTTT.

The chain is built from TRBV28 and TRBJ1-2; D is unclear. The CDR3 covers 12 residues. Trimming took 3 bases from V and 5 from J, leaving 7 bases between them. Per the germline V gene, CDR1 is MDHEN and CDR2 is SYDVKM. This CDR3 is CASSFEGYGYTF. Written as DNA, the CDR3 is TGTGCCAGCAGTTTTGAGGGATATGGCTACACCTTC.

The CDR3 here is CASRPSQGNYGYTF. CDR3 coding DNA: TGTGCCAGCAGACCGTCACAGGGGAACTATGGCTACACCTTC. The V call is TRBV5-6, the J call TRBJ1-2; 7 bases match TRBD1. Unmatched junction bases numbered 6, after V lost 5 bases and J lost 2 bases. This CDR3 is 14 amino acids long. Germline V gene lookup returns CDR1 SGHDT and CDR2 YYEEEE.

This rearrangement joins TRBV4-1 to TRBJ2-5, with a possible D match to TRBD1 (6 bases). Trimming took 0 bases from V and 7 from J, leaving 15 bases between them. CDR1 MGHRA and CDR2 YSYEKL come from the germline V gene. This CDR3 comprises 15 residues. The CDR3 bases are TGCGCCAGCAGCCAAGAACAGGGCCCTGGGGGGACCCAGTACTTC. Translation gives CASSQEQGPGGTQYF.

The CDR3 sequence: CASSTGPAGSPLHF. CDR3 nucleotides: TGTGCCAGCAGTACCGGACCCGCGGGTTCACCCCTCCACTTT. V is TRBV6-6 and J is TRBJ1-6; D not resolved. The CDR3 consists of 14 residues. Germline lookup yields CDR1 MNHNY and CDR2 SVGAGI (reference sequence). V gave up 5 bases and J gave up 9 bases, with 14 bases separating them.

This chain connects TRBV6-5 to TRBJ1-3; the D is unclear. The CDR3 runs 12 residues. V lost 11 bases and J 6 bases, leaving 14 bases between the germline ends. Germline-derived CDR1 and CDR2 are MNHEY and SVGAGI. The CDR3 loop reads CASYRVPNTIYF. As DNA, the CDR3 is TGTGCCTCCTACCGGGTCCCAAACACCATATATTTT.

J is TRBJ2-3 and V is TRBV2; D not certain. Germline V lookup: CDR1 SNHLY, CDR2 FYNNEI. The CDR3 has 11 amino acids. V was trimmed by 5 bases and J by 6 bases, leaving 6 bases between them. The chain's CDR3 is CASSPLDTQYF. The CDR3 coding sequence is TGTGCCAGCAGTCCACTCGATACGCAGTATTTT.